This T cell receptor (beta chain) was retrieved from a study of blood T cell repertoires in COVID-19. This CDR3 is 15 amino acids long. Germline CDR1 is LNHDA and CDR2 is SQIVND (reference sequence). Trimming cost V 3 bases and J 1 base, with 12 bases left between them. Some clones are missing from TCRdb's copy, which holds only in-frame ones; the method was immunoSEQ multiplex PCR. This table has around 200,000 clones, over 70% appearing once. The genes are TRBV19 and TRBJ2-5; D remains unclear. The receptor was isolated from a woman aged 40 to 49 with COVID-19, enrolled during active disease. The sequenced sample was peripheral blood. This CDR3 reads CASSISGRRQETQYF. The CDR3 nucleotides read TGTGCCAGTAGTATCTCCGGCAGGCGCCAAGAGACCCAGTACTTC. The whole variable domain, remainder taken from reference TRBV19 and TRBJ2-5, is DGGITQSPKYLFRKEGQNVTLSCEQNLNHDAMYWYRQDPGQGLRLIYYSQIVNDFQKGDIAEGYSVSREKKESFPLTVTSAQKNPTAFYLCASSISGRRQETQYFGPGTRLLVL.